This T cell receptor (beta chain) was sequenced for a study of T cell changes during pregnancy in multiple sclerosis. Measured with immunoSEQ multiplex PCR; TCRdb has only the in-frame clones, and not every one. The table lists some 97,000 clones, around 90% of them singletons. The junction had 7 bases not matched to a gene; V was cut back by 6 bases and J by 2 bases. Germline CDR1 is SGHRS and CDR2 is YFSETQ. The CDR3 covers 15 residues. Sample: peripheral blood, taken in the second trimester of pregnancy. The gene calls are TRBV5-1 and TRBJ2-5, with 10 bases matching TRBD1. The source is a female donor with multiple sclerosis, enrolled in a pregnancy study. CDR3 in DNA: TGCGCCAGCACCCGACAGGGGGCGCGGCAAGAGACCCAGTACTTC. Its translation is CASTRQGARQETQYF. The variable domain in full, with the rest retrieved from reference TRBV5-1 and TRBJ2-5, is KAGVTQTPRYLIKTRGQQVTLSCSPISGHRSVSWYQQTPGQGLQFLFEYFSETQRNKGNFPGRFSGRQFSNSRSEMNVSTLELGDSALYLCASTRQGARQETQYFGPGTRLLVL.